This TCR beta chain was sequenced for a study of cytomegalovirus exposure and HLA in healthy donors. In the PCR, 60 Vbeta and 13 Jbeta primers were used. Using immunoSEQ multiplex PCR, the repertoire was profiled, and TCRdb retains in-frame clones only, with some absent. Counted here are over 95,000 clones, around 77% occurring once; the ten biggest clones make up roughly 5%. Points on this clone: Its target is unknown.

Study-level points and caveats: By a later analysis, the bulk of CMV-associated TCR beta chains appeared HLA-restricted.

Participants comprised healthy donors of bone marrow. The CDR3 totals 13 residues. Germline V CDR1 and CDR2: SGHTA, FQGTGA. With 2 bases clipped from V and 6 bases from J, the junction kept 0 bases outside the gene matches. The sequencing input was PBMCs. This receptor was taken from a woman in her twenties or thirties in good health and CMV-seropositive. This chain connects TRBV7-3 to TRBJ2-2; 7 bases are a match to TRBD1. The CDR3 bases are TGTGCCAGCAGCTTAGACAGGGCCGGGGAGCTGTTTTTT. Translating gives CASSLDRAGELFF. Full variable domain (outside the CDR3, taken from reference TRBV7-3 and TRBJ2-2): GAGVSQTPSNKVTEKGKYVELRCDPISGHTALYWYRQSLGQGPEFLIYFQGTGAADDSGLPNDRFFAVRPEGSVSTLKIQRTERGDSAVYLCASSLDRAGELFFGEGSRLTVL.